Presented here are 17 T cell receptor beta chains from one specimen sequenced in a study of T-cell reconstitution after alpha-beta-depleted transplantation in children. Preparation of the TCRbeta library involved a method that used unique molecular identifiers. TCRdb processed the PCR reads anew with MiXCR; each CDR3 protein has one entry. The sample yields a few hundred thousand distinct CDR3 sequences, roughly 13% seen once. Sequencing was performed on PBMCs, mostly from graft donor cells, taken 360 days after TCRalphabeta/CD19-depleted stem cell transplant. Receptors were obtained from a male patient aged 10-17 years who had a stem cell transplant for acute myeloid leukemia, so the T cells may come from the graft donor.

This clonotype was found a few times. This chain connects TRBV30 to TRBJ2-7; D gene ambiguous. V gave up 4 bases and J gave up 1 base, with 8 bases separating them. Germline loops: CDR1 GTSNPN, CDR2 SVGIG (reference sequence). The length of the CDR3 is 12 residues. CDR3 coding DNA: TGTGCCTGGAAGCCGGATTCCTACGAGCAGTACTTC. Its translation is CAWKPDSYEQYF.

There are a few counts of this clonotype. The chain has TRBV20-1 and TRBJ2-3; the D gene is possibly TRBD1 (6 bases). Germline V CDR1 and CDR2: DFQATT, SNEGSKA (reference sequence). CDR3 size: 14 residues. V shed 6 bases and J shed 2 bases, with 15 bases lying between them. The CDR3, as DNA: TGCAGTGCCGAACCGGGACACAACACAGATACGCAGTATTTT. Translated, it gives CSAEPGHNTDTQYF.

This clonotype showed up many times. This chain uses TRBV4-3 with TRBJ2-1, with TRBD2 matching 8 bases. Losses at the gene ends were 4 bases for V and 4 bases for J; bases not matched to a gene: 6. Germline loops: CDR1 LGHNA, CDR2 YSLEER. The CDR3 sequence is 15 residues long. The DNA of the CDR3 is TGCGCCAGCAGCCTTACTAGCGGACCATACAATGAGCAGTTCTTC. Translated: CASSLTSGPYNEQFF.

The V gene is TRBV12-3 or TRBV12-4, the J gene TRBJ2-3; D tentatively reads TRBD1 or TRBD2 (5 bases each). The CDR3 length is 14 residues. The V end lost 6 bases, the J end lost 2 bases, and 12 bases lay between the germline ends. Here the CDR3 reads CASRPRGPTDTQYF. As DNA, the CDR3 is TGTGCCAGCAGACCCCGGGGACCCACAGATACGCAGTATTTT.

The chain recombines TRBV7-2 with TRBJ2-7; TRBD1 matches 8 bases. This CDR3 contains 15 residues. J was trimmed by 2 bases and V by 5 bases; bases with no gene match: 8. Germline V gives CDR1 SGHTA, CDR2 FQGNSA. Written as DNA, the CDR3 is TGTGCCAGCAGCACCCAGACAGGGGAAACCTACGAGCAGTACTTC. It encodes CASSTQTGETYEQYF. Using reference TRBV7-2 and TRBJ2-7 for the parts outside the CDR3, the full variable domain is GAGVSQSPSNKVTEKGKDVELRCDPISGHTALYWYRQSLGQGLEFLIYFQGNSAPDKSGLPSDRFSAERTGGSVSTLTIQRTQQEDSAVYLCASSTQTGETYEQYFGPGTRLTVT.

This chain uses TRBV12-3 or TRBV12-4 with TRBJ1-6; unclear D gene. The germline V and J ends were trimmed by 4 bases and 3 bases, with 10 bases remaining between them. CDR3 length: 15 amino acids. CDR3 protein: CASSWAAFYNSPLHF. DNA of the CDR3: TGTGCCAGCAGTTGGGCAGCCTTCTATAATTCACCCCTCCACTTT.

This clonotype has just a few counts. The chain has TRBV13 and TRBJ1-5, with D uncertain. Trimming removed 0 bases from V and 0 bases from J, with 15 bases in between. This CDR3 contains 18 residues. CDR1 and CDR2 (germline): PRHDT, FYEKMQ (reference sequence). The CDR3 spells CASSLGQAGPISNQPQHF. The CDR3 DNA sequence: TGTGCCAGCAGCTTAGGCCAGGCCGGGCCGATTAGCAATCAGCCCCAGCATTTT.

This clonotype has just a few counts. The chain joins TRBV29-1 to TRBJ2-7, with TRBD1 matching over 10 bases. The V gene end was trimmed by 5 bases and the J gene end by 4 bases; junction bases not matched to a gene: 14. Germline V gives CDR1 SQVTM, CDR2 ANQGSEA. This CDR3 is built from 16 residues. CDR3 residues: CSVTHGRDRGLYEQYF. In DNA form, the CDR3 reads TGCAGCGTTACCCACGGAAGGGACAGGGGCTTATACGAGCAGTACTTC.

The chain couples TRBV7-2 to TRBJ1-4; the D gene is possibly TRBD1 (5 bases). The CDR3 consists of 15 residues. V gave up 6 bases and J gave up 2 bases, with 13 bases separating them. Germline V CDR1 and CDR2: SGHTA, FQGNSA. CDR3 DNA sequence: TGTGCCAGCAGTTACTCAGGGATCACTAATGAAAAACTGTTTTTT. Its translation is CASSYSGITNEKLFF.

This clonotype has a count of ten or more. CDR3 protein: CAWSAGQGVRAFF. DNA for the CDR3: TGTGCCTGGAGCGCTGGCCAGGGAGTTCGGGCTTTCTTT. The chain couples TRBV30 to TRBJ1-1; TRBD1 might be the D (5 bases). V was pared by 3 bases and J by 11 bases, with 19 bases between. This CDR3 is 13 amino acids long. The germline V gene encodes CDR1 GTSNPN and CDR2 SVGIG (reference sequence).

On this clonotype itself: The germline gene is not matched at one end of the junction; a read error may be the cause. The V gene is TRBV20-1, the J gene TRBJ2-7; 7 bases align to TRBD2. This CDR3 has 16 amino acids. The germline V gene has CDR1 DFQATT and CDR2 SNEGSKA (reference sequence). The CDR3 DNA reads TGCTGTGCTAGAGATCCCCCCGGGAGGAGCTCCTACGAGCAGTACTTC. This translates into CCARDPPGRSSYEQYF.

This clonotype has just a few counts. The chain employs TRBV28 and TRBJ2-1; 7 bases map to TRBD1. Looked up from germline, CDR1 is MDHEN and CDR2 is SYDVKM. The V gene end was trimmed by 7 bases and the J gene end by 2 bases; junction bases not matched to a gene: 8. The CDR3 has 15 amino acids. The CDR3 sequence: CASIQDRSPYNEQFF. CDR3 DNA sequence: TGTGCCAGCATCCAGGACAGGTCCCCCTACAATGAGCAGTTCTTC. Together with reference TRBV28 and TRBJ2-1, the CDR3 gives the full variable domain: DVKVTQSSRYLVKRTGEKVFLECVQDMDHENMFWYRQDPGLGLRLIYFSYDVKMKEKGDIPEGYSVSREKKERFSLILESASTNQTSMYLCASIQDRSPYNEQFFGPGTRLTVL.

The chain combines TRBV20-1 with TRBJ2-3; TRBD2 is a possible D gene (6 bases). V lost 5 bases and J lost 5, with 17 bases in between. This CDR3 is built from 14 residues. The germline V gene has CDR1 DFQATT and CDR2 SNEGSKA (reference sequence). CDR3: CSAPGAIPRDTQYF. The CDR3 nucleotides read TGCAGTGCTCCGGGAGCCATCCCCAGAGATACGCAGTATTTT.

This clonotype turned up a few times. This rearrangement joins TRBV4-2 to TRBJ2-7; 15 bases line up with TRBD2. The V gene end was trimmed by 4 bases and the J gene end by 7 bases; junction bases not matched to a gene: 2. Germline V gene lookup returns CDR1 LGHNA and CDR2 YNFKEQ. There are 14 residues in the CDR3. The CDR3 spells CASSLGTSGREQYF. The DNA of the CDR3 is TGTGCCAGCAGCCTCGGGACTAGCGGGAGGGAGCAGTACTTC.

V and J are TRBV20-1 and TRBJ2-3, with 9 nucleotides matching TRBD1. Germline loops: CDR1 DFQATT, CDR2 SNEGSKA (reference sequence). With 6 bases clipped from V and 3 bases from J, the junction kept 10 bases outside the gene matches. This CDR3 spans 15 amino acids. The CDR3: CSATNRGRRTDTQYF. CDR3 sequence (DNA): TGCAGTGCAACCAACAGGGGGCGAAGGACAGATACGCAGTATTTT.

This rearrangement joins TRBV19 to TRBJ2-4, with TRBD1 identical over 9 bases. With 3 bases clipped from V and 4 bases from J, the junction kept 7 bases outside the gene matches. Per germline, CDR1 LNHDA and CDR2 SQIVND (reference sequence). The CDR3 is 16 residues long. Here the CDR3 DNA reads TGTGCCAGTAGTATCCACGTCGGACAGGGGAAAAACATTCAGTACTTC. Its protein is CASSIHVGQGKNIQYF.

This clonotype was seen more than once but under ten times. The rearrangement joins TRBV27 to TRBJ2-3, with D perhaps matching TRBD1 or TRBD2 (5 bases each). This CDR3 region has 14 residues. Germline CDR1 MNHEY, CDR2 SMNVEV (reference sequence). V was clipped by 2 bases and J by 3 bases, with 9 bases between them. Here the CDR3 reads CASSLKGSTDTQYF. The CDR3 nucleotides are TGTGCCAGCAGTTTAAAGGGGAGTACAGATACGCAGTATTTT.